This T cell receptor (beta chain) was observed in a study of draining lymph node invasion in breast cancer (TCRdb year 2020). Broadly, across the study: Nodal metastasis was diagnosed by histology and cytokeratin immunohistochemistry and confirmed by EpCAM/CD45 flow cytometry. In a separate targeted assay, bulk TCR-beta CDR3 sequencing compared sorted memory regulatory T cells and memory conventional CD4 T cells across breast cancer tissues. From every patient, the primary tumor plus matched non-invaded and tumor-invaded tumor-draining lymph nodes were collected, and both Treg and Tconv subsets were profiled. Lymph nodes from about 5 patients were covered by the separate targeted TCR sequencing, and for three of those patients the primary tumors were sequenced as well. Overall results and qualifications from the work: Whether Treg conversion occurred in a given organ or whether converted Tregs recirculated between nodes and tumor could not be resolved from the data. TCRs shared between the Treg and Tconv subsets were viewed as suggestive of, but not proof of, a common clonal origin. Within each tissue, roughly 13-22% of Treg TCRs were also found among Tconvs, a result interpreted as suggesting peripheral Treg induction. Some clones from the top 100 tumor clones were found in both invaded and non-invaded nodes, which suggests recirculation between the tumor and the draining nodes. In the targeted TCR-seq data, Tregs appeared to be more clonally expanded than Tconvs in all tissues, and lower diversity was found for both subsets in tumor than in lymph nodes. The tumor top-100 clone tracking analysis could be carried out in only a couple of patients.

Worth noting for this clonotype: What this receptor recognizes is not known. No qualities accompany the bases; no much larger clone lies one base away.

CD4+ CD45RA- CD25high cells were sorted as memory regulatory T cells. Each tumor-draining lymph node was classified as non-invaded if metastatic tumor cells were absent and as invaded if metastatic tumor cells were present. T cells were pre-enriched with a Miltenyi Pan T Cell isolation kit before staining and sorting. Immunohistochemistry for estrogen receptor, progesterone receptor, HER2 and Ki-67 was used to characterize primary tumors. Fresh surgical tissue was processed within a few hours after surgery by cutting into small fragments. The tissue fragments were enzymatically digested with Liberase TL plus DNase for approximately 20 minutes and then passed through a 40-micrometer strainer. After DAPI live/dead staining, cells were sorted on a BD FACS Aria II, reaching roughly 96-99% purity. The sorted cells were lysed in TCL buffer, and a Norgen Single Cell RNA purification kit, including DNase treatment, was used to purify the RNA.

Libraries came from bulk RNA-seq. The instrument given in TCRdb is Illumina HiSeq 2500. The authors' analysis ran thus. CDR3 sequences in the separate targeted TCR-seq dataset were extracted from raw reads and quantified using MiXCR version 2.1.5 with default parameters. In the separate targeted TCR-seq dataset, TCR-beta clones were defined by the combination of V gene, J gene and CDR3 sequence. In the separate targeted TCR-seq dataset, clones with fewer than three counts were removed, then only the 90% most strongly expressed clones per sample were retained. The separate targeted TCR-seq dataset calculated Treg-Tconv overlap for each tissue as the number of shared clones divided by the total number of Treg clones, multiplied by 100. TCRdb reprocessed the public reads (quality trimming at Q25 with fastp, clone calling with MiXCR) and kept in-frame beta chains. Identical CDR3 proteins give one entry, which carries the most common genes and DNA. TCRdb's processing, not the authors' own work, is the source of the V and J calls. The sample table holds approximately 3,100 distinct CDR3 sequences, of which approximately 50% were seen once. The top ten hold around 3.7% of the sample.

CDR1 is given as LGHNA and CDR2 as YNFKEQ, both from the germline V gene. V is cut by 4 bases and J by 1 base, and the space between the germline ends is 4 bases. From the cysteine up to the phenylalanine, the CDR3 has a length of 12 residues. Of the read, only the CDR3 DNA is kept; its 36 bases are in frame from base 1. The sequence was obtained from a female donor with luminal breast cancer. The sequencing sample was made of sorted memory Tregs from a lymph node. Reading the label with the study, this specimen's cell subset or site is: CD45RA-negative sorted CD4+ T cells (memory Tconv or effector/memory Treg). The chain employs TRBV4-2 and TRBJ1-1; the D gene cannot be resolved reliably. The nucleotides are TGTGCCAGCAGCCCTTCGAACACTGAAGCTTTCTTT. Its translation reads: CASSPSNTEAFF.